This T cell receptor (beta chain) comes out of a study of T-cell reconstitution after alpha-beta-depleted transplantation in children. The study's findings and limits: Several hundred expanded graft clones reportedly gave rise to the alpha-beta T cells present about two months after transplant. Once a year had passed after transplant, T-cell counts and diversity came mostly from newly produced T cells. Surviving thymic progenitors and recipient T cells were the source of high TCRbeta diversity at day 60 in some patients.

Unique molecular identifiers were incorporated during preparation of the TCRbeta library. TCRdb redid the calling of the PCR reads with MiXCR, one entry per CDR3 protein. Of about 460,000 distinct CDR3 sequences listed, about an eighth were seen once; the top ten hold 11% to 15%. This clonotype was seen repeatedly, ten times or more. Antigen specificity is unknown. The starting material was PBMCs, mostly from graft donor cells, obtained 180 days after TCRalphabeta/CD19-depleted stem cell transplant. The receptor was derived from a female patient aged 2 to 10 who had a stem cell transplant for aplastic anemia, so the T cells may come from the graft donor.

CDR3 sequence reads: CSVEGGREGPNYNEQFF. The CDR3, as DNA: TGCAGCGTTGAGGGGGGTCGGGAGGGCCCAAACTACAATGAGCAGTTCTTC. The chain employs TRBV29-1 and TRBJ2-1, with 8 positions matching TRBD2. This CDR3 has 17 residues. Germline assignment: CDR1 SQVTM and CDR2 ANQGSEA. The V gene end was trimmed by 3 bases and the J gene end by 3 bases; junction bases not matched to a gene: 13.